This TCR beta chain was captured by sequencing in a study of blood T cells in healthy people across ages. Losses at the gene ends were 0 bases for V and 4 bases for J; bases not matched to a gene: 9. This CDR3 contains 17 residues. Germline V CDR1 and CDR2: MGHRA, YSYEKL. Next came a second PCR, run for 7 to 11 cycles, which used a sample-barcoded 5' primer along with a J-beta primer mix. TCRdb ran MiXCR on the 5' RACE reads and lists one entry per CDR3 protein. The sample lists roughly 1.5 million distinct CDR3 sequences, under 55% seen once, with 4% in the top ten. Sequencing was carried out using blood. The V call is TRBV4-1, the J call TRBJ1-5, with 7 bases lining up with TRBD1. The clonotype comes from a woman aged 18 to 35 in good health. DNA for the CDR3: TGCGCCAGCAGCCAAGAGGGAGACAGGGTCCCTAATCAGCCCCAGCATTTT. Residues: CASSQEGDRVPNQPQHF.